The 16 T cell receptor beta chains given below trace back to one sample, sequenced in a study of T cells in Graves' hyperthyroidism and ophthalmopathy. The CDR3 regions of TCR beta were amplified from RNA transcripts. First-round RT-PCR of the TCR CDR3 relied on the HTBI primer set. Using its own MiXCR run on the multiplex PCR reads, TCRdb lists one record per CDR3 protein. The sample lists around 540,000 distinct CDR3 sequences; more than 15% were seen once. The sample comprised blood. These receptors came from a woman aged 30 to 39 with Graves' ophthalmopathy.

This clonotype was counted many times. The chain links TRBV20-1 to TRBJ2-1, with 11 bases that match TRBD1. This CDR3 spans 15 amino acids. Germline V gene lookup returns CDR1 DFQATT and CDR2 SNEGSKA (reference sequence). With 2 bases clipped from V and 8 bases from J, the junction kept 8 bases outside the gene matches. The CDR3 is CSARRLGTGGHEQFF. CDR3 DNA: TGCAGTGCTAGACGCCTAGGGACAGGGGGTCATGAGCAGTTCTTC.

This clonotype was observed at least ten times. The chain couples TRBV19 to TRBJ1-1; 8 bases are a match to TRBD1. Losses at the gene ends were 4 bases for V and 6 bases for J; bases not matched to a gene: 10. CDR1 is LNHDA and CDR2 is SQIVND in the germline V gene (reference sequence). The CDR3 spans 15 residues. The CDR3 spells CASSKVDRDKAEAFF. CDR3 coding DNA: TGTGCCAGTAGTAAGGTGGACAGGGATAAAGCTGAAGCTTTCTTT.

This clonotype has only a few counts. This sequence joins TRBV28 and TRBJ1-2, with D hard to call. Trimming removed 5 bases from V and 5 bases from J, with 12 bases in between. There are 13 residues in the CDR3. CDR1 and CDR2 (germline): MDHEN, SYDVKM. This chain's CDR3 is CASSDARQYGYTF. The CDR3 coding sequence is TGTGCCAGCAGTGATGCCCGTCAATATGGCTACACCTTC.

Many counts were recorded for this clonotype. The chain employs TRBV20-1 and TRBJ2-7; 12 bases are shared with TRBD2. From germline, CDR1 is DFQATT and CDR2 SNEGSKA (reference sequence). V lost 7 bases and J lost 6; bases outside the gene matches: 13. This CDR3 is built from 15 residues. CDR3 nucleotide sequence: TGCAGTGGCTGGGCTAGCGGGAGGGCCTTTGTCGAGCAGTACTTC. The encoded protein is CSGWASGRAFVEQYF.

This clonotype was detected many times. The J gene is TRBJ2-5, the V gene TRBV20-1; D is ambiguous. Germline values: CDR1 DFQATT, CDR2 SNEGSKA (reference sequence). Trimming took off 5 bases at V and 5 bases at J, with 12 bases between the two ends. The CDR3 loop spans 12 amino acids. As DNA, the CDR3 is TGCAGTGCTGCGCTGGCGAGTGAGACCCAGTACTTC. This translates into CSAALASETQYF.

Many counts were recorded for this clonotype. V and J are TRBV5-1 and TRBJ1-4; D remains unclear. Germline CDR1 reads SGHRS; CDR2 reads YFSETQ. V was pared by 0 bases and J by 7 bases, with 16 bases between. This CDR3 is built from 16 residues. CDR3 coding DNA: TGCGCCAGCAGCTTGGGGCGCGAAGGGTGGGGTGAAAAACTGTTTTTT. This translates into CASSLGREGWGEKLFF.

The V gene is TRBV5-1, the J gene TRBJ1-5, with D perhaps TRBD1 (5 bases). CDR1 is SGHRS, CDR2 YFSETQ, per germline. CDR3 length: 15 residues. Trimming removed 7 bases at V and 2 bases at J, with 16 bases between. The CDR3 loop reads CASGGGGYRNQPQHF. DNA of the CDR3: TGCGCCAGCGGGGGGGGAGGTTATCGCAATCAGCCCCAGCATTTT.

V is TRBV7-8 and J is TRBJ1-2; D unclear. CDR3 length: 14 residues. The V and J ends lost 2 bases and 8 bases respectively, with 15 bases between them. Germline V gene lookup returns CDR1 SGHVS and CDR2 FQNEAQ. This CDR3 is CASSLQTSTWGYTF. The CDR3, as DNA: TGTGCCAGCAGCTTACAGACATCAACTTGGGGCTACACCTTC.

Many counts were recorded for this clonotype. V gene TRBV28 combines with J gene TRBJ2-1; TRBD2 agrees at 11 bases. The CDR3 covers 13 residues. The V and J ends lost 3 bases and 12 bases, in that order; junction bases with no gene match: 4. Germline values: CDR1 MDHEN, CDR2 SYDVKM. CDR3 amino acids: CASSFNLAGGQFF. CDR3 nucleotides: TGTGCCAGCAGTTTCAATCTAGCGGGAGGGCAGTTCTTC.

This clonotype was detected only a few times. V gene TRBV28 combines with J gene TRBJ2-1, with 7 positions matching TRBD2. V was clipped by 3 bases and J by 3 bases; unmatched bases: 2. The germline gives CDR1 MDHEN, CDR2 SYDVKM. This CDR3 contains 14 residues. The CDR3 DNA reads as TGTGCCAGCAGTTTCAGCGGGAACTACAATGAGCAGTTCTTC. This gives the protein CASSFSGNYNEQFF.

This clonotype was counted a few times. This sequence joins TRBV7-6 and TRBJ2-7; TRBD2 might be the D (6 bases). Per germline, CDR1 SGHVS and CDR2 FNYEAQ. The V end lost 5 bases, the J end lost 5 bases, and 16 bases lay between the germline ends. This CDR3 contains 14 residues. The CDR3 here is CASSVSGSEDEQYF. In DNA, the CDR3 is TGTGCCAGCAGCGTTTCCGGGAGTGAAGACGAGCAGTACTTC.

This clonotype was detected many times. The rearrangement links TRBV6-6 to TRBJ2-1; D gene ambiguous. The V end was cut by 4 bases, the J end by 5 bases, with 15 bases between. CDR3 length: 15 residues. CDR1 and CDR2 from the germline V gene are MNHNY and SVGAGI (reference sequence). The CDR3 DNA is TGTGCCAGCAGTTCCACGCCCGGGCCCAACAATGAGCAGTTCTTC. It is translated as CASSSTPGPNNEQFF.

The chain joins TRBV30 to TRBJ1-1; D unresolved. V lost 1 base and J lost 0, with 6 bases in between. The CDR3 has 13 residues. The germline V gene encodes CDR1 GTSNPN and CDR2 SVGIG (reference sequence). CDR3 amino acids: CAWSAVVNTEAFF. DNA of the CDR3: TGTGCCTGGAGTGCGGTTGTGAACACTGAAGCTTTCTTT.

This clonotype has ten or more counts. The V call is TRBV11-2, the J call TRBJ2-5, with a tentative D call TRBD2 (5 bases). This CDR3 has 14 residues. Per the germline V gene, CDR1 is SGHAT and CDR2 is FQNNGV. V lost 5 bases, J lost 4 bases, and 14 bases lay in between. CDR3: CASSRNSVAETQYF. The DNA of the CDR3 is TGTGCCAGCAGCAGAAATAGCGTGGCAGAGACCCAGTACTTC. Variable domain in full (rest from reference TRBV11-2 and TRBJ2-5): EAGVAQSPRYKIIEKRQSVAFWCNPISGHATLYWYQQILGQGPKLLIQFQNNGVVDDSQLPKDRFSAERLKGVDSTLKIQPAKLEDSAVYLCASSRNSVAETQYFGPGTRLLVL.

The sample holds a few counts of this clonotype. V usage is TRBV6-6 and J usage is TRBJ2-2; D possibly corresponds to TRBD2 (5 bases). V lost 2 bases to trimming and J lost 4 bases, with 14 bases between them. The CDR3 covers 16 residues. Germline V CDR1 and CDR2: MNHNY, SVGAGI (reference sequence). CDR3 in DNA: TGTGCCAGCAGTTACCCCCCCAGCGGAACCACCGGGGAGCTGTTTTTT. Protein sequence: CASSYPPSGTTGELFF.

Many counts were recorded for this clonotype. The CDR3: CASSRGQGINEKLFF. The CDR3 DNA follows: TGTGCCAGCAGCCGGGGACAAGGAATTAATGAAAAACTGTTTTTT. The chain recombines TRBV11-1 with TRBJ1-4; tentatively, D is TRBD1 (6 bases). Germline V gene lookup returns CDR1 SGHAT and CDR2 FQDESV (reference sequence). The V gene lost 5 bases and the J gene lost 4 bases, with 14 bases spanning the gap. The CDR3 totals 15 residues. The whole variable domain, remainder taken from reference TRBV11-1 and TRBJ1-4, is EAEVAQSPRYKITEKSQAVAFWCDPISGHATLYWYRQILGQGPELLVQFQDESVVDDSQLPKDRFSAERLKGVDSTLKIQPAELGDSAMYLCASSRGQGINEKLFFGSGTQLSVL.